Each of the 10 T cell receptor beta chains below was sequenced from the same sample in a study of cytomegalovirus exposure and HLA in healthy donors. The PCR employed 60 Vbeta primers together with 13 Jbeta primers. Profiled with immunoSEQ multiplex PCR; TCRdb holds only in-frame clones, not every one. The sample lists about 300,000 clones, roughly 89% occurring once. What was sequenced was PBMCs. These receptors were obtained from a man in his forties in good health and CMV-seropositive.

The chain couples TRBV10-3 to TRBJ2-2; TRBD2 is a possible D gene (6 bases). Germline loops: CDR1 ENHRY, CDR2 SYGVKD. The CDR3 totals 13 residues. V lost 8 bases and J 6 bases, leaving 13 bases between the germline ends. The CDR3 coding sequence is TGTGCCATCGGACCTAGCGTTCCCGGGGAGCTGTTTTTT. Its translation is CAIGPSVPGELFF.

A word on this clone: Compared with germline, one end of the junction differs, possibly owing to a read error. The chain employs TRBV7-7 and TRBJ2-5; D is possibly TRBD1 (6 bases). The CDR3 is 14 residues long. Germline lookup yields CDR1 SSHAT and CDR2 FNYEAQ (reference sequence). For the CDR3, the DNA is TGTGCTAGCAGCCCAACGACAGGCTCAGAGACCCAGTACTTC. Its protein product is CASSPTTGSETQYF.

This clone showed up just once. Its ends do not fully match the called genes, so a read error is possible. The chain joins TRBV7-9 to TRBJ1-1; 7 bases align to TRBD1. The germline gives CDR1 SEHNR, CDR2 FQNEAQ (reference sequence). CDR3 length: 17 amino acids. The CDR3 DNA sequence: TGTTCCAGCAGCTTCGTCGGACAGGCAGCGGATGGCACTGAAGCTTTCTTT. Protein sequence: CSSSFVGQAADGTEAFF.

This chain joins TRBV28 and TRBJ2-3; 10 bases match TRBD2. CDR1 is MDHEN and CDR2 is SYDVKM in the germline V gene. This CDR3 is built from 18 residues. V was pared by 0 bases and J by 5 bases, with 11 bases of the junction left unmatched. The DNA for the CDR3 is TGTGCCAGCAGTTTATGGGGCCGCAGCGGGAGGGCCAAAGATACGCAGTATTTT. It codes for CASSLWGRSGRAKDTQYF.

The CDR3 is CASSPGLAGGPGMEQYF. For the CDR3, the DNA is TGTGCCAGCAGCCCTGGACTAGCGGGAGGGCCTGGAATGGAGCAGTACTTC. The chain uses TRBV7-6 and TRBJ2-7, with TRBD2 matching over 15 bases. CDR3 length: 17 amino acids. CDR1 is SGHVS and CDR2 is FNYEAQ in the germline V gene. V shed 5 bases and J 7 bases; nucleotides not matched to a gene: 12.

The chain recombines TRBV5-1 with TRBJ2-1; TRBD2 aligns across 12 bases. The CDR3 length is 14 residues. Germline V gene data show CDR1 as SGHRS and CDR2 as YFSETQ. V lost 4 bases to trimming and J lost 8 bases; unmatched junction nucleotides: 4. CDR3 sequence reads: CASSRTSGIDEQFF. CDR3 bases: TGCGCCAGCAGCAGGACTAGCGGGATCGATGAGCAGTTCTTC.

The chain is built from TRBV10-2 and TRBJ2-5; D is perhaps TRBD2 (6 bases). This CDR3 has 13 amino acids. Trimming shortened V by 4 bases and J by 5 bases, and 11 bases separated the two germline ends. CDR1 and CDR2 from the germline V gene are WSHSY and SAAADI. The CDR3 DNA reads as TGCGCCAGCAGTGCGGGGGACGGGGAGACCCAGTACTTC. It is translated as CASSAGDGETQYF.

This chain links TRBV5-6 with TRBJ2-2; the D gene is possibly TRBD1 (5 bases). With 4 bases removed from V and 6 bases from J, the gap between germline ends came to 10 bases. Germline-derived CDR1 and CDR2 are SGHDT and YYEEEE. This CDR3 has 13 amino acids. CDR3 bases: TGTGCCAGCAGCCTGGCAGGGCCCGGGGAGCTGTTTTTT. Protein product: CASSLAGPGELFF.

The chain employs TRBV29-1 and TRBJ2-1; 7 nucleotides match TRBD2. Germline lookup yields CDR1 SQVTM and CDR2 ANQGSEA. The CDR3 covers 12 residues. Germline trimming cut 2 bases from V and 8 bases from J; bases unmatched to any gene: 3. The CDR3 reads CSVELAVDEQFF. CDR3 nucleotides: TGCAGCGTTGAACTAGCGGTGGATGAGCAGTTCTTC.

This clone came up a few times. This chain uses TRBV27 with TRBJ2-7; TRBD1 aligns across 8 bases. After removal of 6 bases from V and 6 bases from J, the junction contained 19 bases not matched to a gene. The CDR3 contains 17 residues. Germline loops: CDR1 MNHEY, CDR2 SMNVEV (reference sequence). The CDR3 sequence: CASSPGRATGDPFEQYF. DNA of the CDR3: TGTGCCAGCAGCCCGGGGCGGGCGACAGGGGATCCCTTCGAGCAGTACTTC.